Described below is a single T cell receptor (beta chain) sequence and its context. This clone was detected a few times. Its antigen is still unknown. Per-base quality was not reported, and no clone a single base away is much larger than it. The data belong to a study of OX40 agonist ivuxolimab in advanced cancers. The study in broad terms: The costimulatory receptor OX40 (CD134) was targeted by ivuxolimab, a fully human IgG2 agonistic monoclonal antibody. Intravenous ivuxolimab was administered to patients every 2 weeks at six dose levels: 0.01, 0.1, 0.3, 1.5, 3 and 10 mg/kg. Of the approximately 50 dose-escalation patients, hepatocellular carcinoma was present in roughly 19, melanoma in around 15, renal cell carcinoma in 9 and head and neck cancer in 9. A male proportion of 75% to 85% and a mean age of roughly 55 years, ranging from about 20 to 79, were recorded for the dose-escalation cohort. Prior anti-PD-1, anti-PD-L1 or anti-CTLA-4 therapy was permitted, and checkpoint inhibitors had been received by approximately 39% of dose-escalation patients. Partial responses occurred in three dose-escalation patients: two with cutaneous melanoma and one with hepatocellular carcinoma. Peripheral TCRbeta sequencing aimed to test whether ivuxolimab altered TCR sequence diversity and caused clonal T-cell expansion. The paper covers the monotherapy dose-escalation part of the phase I ivuxolimab trial, which included N ≈ 50 patients. Overall study outcomes, separate from this receptor: At doses of 0.1 to 3.0 mg/kg, clonal expansion of both CD4+ and CD8+ T cells in blood was seen between baseline and week 6. After ivuxolimab, CD8+ T cells had more expanded clones than CD4+ T cells on average. In the 0.1-3.0 mg/kg groups, partial responders had among the lowest normalized peripheral clonal expansion, particularly in CD8+ T cells. Antigen specificity was not determined for the clonally expanded peripheral T cells. Low levels of normalized T-cell clonal expansion were also seen in some nonresponding patients.

Genomic DNA was extracted from sorted cells for sequencing of the TCRbeta CDR3 region. TCRbeta CDR3 regions were sequenced using the immunoSEQ Assay. Not all clones reach the TCRdb copy of this immuneACCESS table, which keeps in-frame sequences only. Checked studies attribute under half of the gap to unresolved V genes and leave the rest unexplained. The sample data list about 61,000 clones, and 82% of these were observed just once. Around 0.52% of the sample is taken by the ten largest. CDR1 and CDR2 (SGHTA, FQGNSA) derive from the germline V gene. CDR3 length: 14 amino acids, cysteine to phenylalanine. Solely the CDR3 DNA is kept, with 42 bases framed from the first base. Trimming removed 6 bases from V and 1 base from J, leaving 13 bases between the germline ends. Patients with autoimmune disease history or receiving systemic immunosuppression were excluded from the trial. Peripheral blood for TCR sequencing was collected from all dose cohorts at baseline, on cycle 4 day 1, and on cycle 7 day 1. Samples were obtained from an open-label, multicenter, first-in-human phase I dose-escalation trial of ivuxolimab. Adults with locally advanced or metastatic melanoma, renal cell carcinoma, hepatocellular carcinoma or head and neck squamous cell carcinoma were enrolled in the trial. Before TCR sequencing, CD4+ T cells and CD8+ T cells were sorted from peripheral blood as separate populations.

This TCR was sampled from an adult with an advanced solid tumor such as melanoma, head and neck, liver or kidney cancer. The sequenced sample was CD4+ or CD8+ T cells sorted from blood, obtained in a trial of the OX40 agonist ivuxolimab. The sequence links TRBV7-2 to TRBJ2-7; no confident D gene assignment can be made. The CDR3 corresponds to CASSFDWGSYEQYF. The DNA sequence reads TGTGCCAGCAGTTTCGACTGGGGTTCCTACGAGCAGTACTTC.